The 16 T cell receptor beta chains in this list originate from one sample, sequenced in a study of shared clonotypes between healthy human individuals. TCRdb keeps only in-frame clones here, not all; method: immunoSEQ multiplex PCR. Of around 2.5 million clones in the sample, over 85% were seen once. Sequencing used naive CD4+ T cells from PBMCs. This sample's subset: CD45RA+ positively selected. These receptors all stem from a man younger than 30 in good health. Some clones in this sample may be carry-over from other donors' samples.

V usage is TRBV6-6 and J usage is TRBJ2-2, with 7 nucleotides matching TRBD2. Unmatched junction bases numbered 4, after V lost 0 bases and J lost 6 bases. The CDR3 runs to 15 residues. Germline V gene sequence: CDR1 MNHNY, CDR2 SVGAGI (reference sequence). This CDR3 is CASSYSHTSAGELFF. As DNA, the CDR3 is TGTGCCAGCAGTTACTCGCACACTAGCGCCGGGGAGCTGTTTTTT.

V gene TRBV7-9 combines with J gene TRBJ1-2; D remains ambiguous. The CDR3 covers 15 residues. Germline lookup yields CDR1 SEHNR and CDR2 FQNEAQ (reference sequence). Trimming cost V 5 bases and J 4 bases, with 17 bases left between them. CDR3 DNA sequence: TGTGCCAGCAGCAAAACTCCCTCGGCTGCCTATGGCTACACCTTC. It codes for CASSKTPSAAYGYTF.

The V gene is TRBV5-1, the J gene TRBJ2-1, with 13 bases aligning to TRBD2. The CDR3 spans 14 residues. Germline CDR1 is SGHRS and CDR2 is YFSETQ. The junction had 2 bases not matched to a gene; V was cut back by 2 bases and J by 9 bases. The CDR3: CASSFGLAGVEQFF. The CDR3 DNA follows: TGCGCCAGCAGCTTCGGACTAGCGGGAGTTGAGCAGTTCTTC.

This clone was seen just once. Here the CDR3 reads CASSARQGASAGELFF. The CDR3, as DNA: TGCGCCAGCAGCGCTAGACAGGGGGCGTCGGCCGGGGAGCTGTTTTTT. The chain uses TRBV5-1 and TRBJ2-2; 10 bases map to TRBD1. Germline lookup yields CDR1 SGHRS and CDR2 YFSETQ. This CDR3 spans 16 amino acids. V was clipped by 4 bases and J by 6 bases; unmatched bases: 9.

J is TRBJ2-7 and V is TRBV28; D gene uncertain. V dropped 10 bases and J dropped 2 bases, with 6 bases sitting between them. Germline V gene sequence: CDR1 MDHEN, CDR2 SYDVKM. The CDR3 covers 10 residues. CDR3 in DNA: TGTGCCACCAGAACCTACGAGCAGTACTTC. Translated: CATRTYEQYF. Variable domain in full (rest from reference TRBV28 and TRBJ2-7): DVKVTQSSRYLVKRTGEKVFLECVQDMDHENMFWYRQDPGLGLRLIYFSYDVKMKEKGDIPEGYSVSREKKERFSLILESASTNQTSMYLCATRTYEQYFGPGTRLTVT.

V usage is TRBV28 and J usage is TRBJ1-6; D not resolved. Per the germline V gene, CDR1 is MDHEN and CDR2 is SYDVKM. The CDR3 totals 12 residues. Trimming cost V 5 bases and J 7 bases, with 6 bases left between them. The CDR3 DNA reads TGTGCCAGCAGTCCAGAGAATTCACCCCTCCACTTT. This gives the protein CASSPENSPLHF. The entire variable domain, with the rest obtained from reference TRBV28 and TRBJ1-6, is as follows: DVKVTQSSRYLVKRTGEKVFLECVQDMDHENMFWYRQDPGLGLRLIYFSYDVKMKEKGDIPEGYSVSREKKERFSLILESASTNQTSMYLCASSPENSPLHFGNGTRLTVT.

The V gene is TRBV27, the J gene TRBJ2-5, with D perhaps TRBD1 or TRBD2 (7 bases each). The V end was cut by 8 bases, the J end by 5 bases, with 21 bases between. This CDR3 spans 15 amino acids. Germline V CDR1 and CDR2: MNHEY, SMNVEV (reference sequence). The DNA for the CDR3 is TGTGCCAGCGCACGCGGGACAGCGGGATTCGAGACCCAGTACTTC. Its translation is CASARGTAGFETQYF.

The J gene is TRBJ2-2, the V gene TRBV7-3, with 8 bases identical to TRBD1. Trimming at V came to 8 bases and at J to 7 bases, leaving 12 bases not matched to a gene. Germline V gives CDR1 SGHTA, CDR2 FQGTGA. The CDR3 has 15 amino acids. The DNA for the CDR3 is TGTGCCAGCTCACAAGGGGCAGGGGGCTTCGGGGAGCTGTTTTTT. Protein sequence: CASSQGAGGFGELFF.

The chain has TRBV10-1 and TRBJ2-2; a weak D match, TRBD2 (6 bases). Per germline, CDR1 WNHNN and CDR2 SYGVQD (reference sequence). The CDR3 runs 15 residues. Trimming removed 2 bases at V and 2 bases at J, with 9 bases between. For the CDR3, the DNA is TGCGCCAGCAGTGAGCTAGCGCCAAACACCGGGGAGCTGTTTTTT. Translated, it gives CASSELAPNTGELFF.

A word on this clone: Other DNA variants within this sample encode the same CDR3. CDR3 bases: TGTGCCACCAGCAGAGACAGGGGACTCGGTTACGAGCAGTACTTC. This gives the protein CATSRDRGLGYEQYF. This chain connects TRBV15 to TRBJ2-7; the D call may be TRBD1 or TRBD2 (6 bases each). Trimming removed 0 bases at V and 4 bases at J, with 13 bases between. This CDR3 is 15 amino acids long. CDR1 and CDR2 from the germline V gene are LNHNV and YYDKDF (reference sequence).

The V call is TRBV28, the J call TRBJ1-4, with D perhaps matching TRBD1 (6 bases). In germline, CDR1 is MDHEN, CDR2 SYDVKM. The CDR3 has 15 residues. The germline V and J ends were trimmed by 7 bases and 0 bases, with 12 bases remaining between them. CDR3: CASTLGGATNEKLFF. DNA for the CDR3: TGTGCCAGCACTCTAGGGGGGGCAACTAATGAAAAACTGTTTTTT.

V and J are TRBV5-4 and TRBJ1-2; D gene unclear. The V end lost 3 bases, the J end lost 5 bases, and 17 bases lay between the germline ends. The CDR3 is made up of 15 amino acids. CDR1 and CDR2 (germline): SGHNT, YYREEE (reference sequence). The CDR3 here is CASSSGPRPFYGYTF. The CDR3, as DNA: TGTGCCAGCAGCTCGGGCCCGAGGCCGTTTTATGGCTACACCTTC.

As to this clone: In the same sample, other DNA sequences code for this CDR3. V and J are TRBV10-3 and TRBJ1-2; 9 bases are a match to TRBD1. The CDR3 runs 12 residues. V was pared by 5 bases and J by 6 bases, with 1 base of the junction left unmatched. In germline, CDR1 is ENHRY, CDR2 SYGVKD. The CDR3 DNA is TGTGCCATCAGTAGACAGGGGGATGGCTACACCTTC. Amino acid sequence: CAISRQGDGYTF.

The chain combines TRBV7-2 with TRBJ1-3; D uncertain. Germline loops: CDR1 SGHTA, CDR2 FQGNSA. V dropped 1 base and J dropped 2 bases, with 6 bases sitting between them. The CDR3 totals 14 residues. Here the CDR3 DNA reads TGTGCCAGCAGCTTAGTAGGGACTGGAAACACCATATATTTT. Its protein product is CASSLVGTGNTIYF.

The chain has TRBV7-9 and TRBJ2-7, with D possibly being TRBD1 or TRBD2 (5 bases each). The CDR3 has 15 amino acids. V lost 5 bases, J lost 6 bases, and 20 bases lay in between. Per germline, CDR1 SEHNR and CDR2 FQNEAQ (reference sequence). The CDR3 reads CASSRSGVGVSEQYF. DNA for the CDR3: TGTGCCAGCAGCCGGTCCGGGGTAGGGGTGAGCGAGCAGTACTTC.

This clone came up once. This chain connects TRBV7-3 to TRBJ2-1; 8 nucleotides line up with TRBD2. The CDR3 extends over 16 amino acids. Germline CDR1 SGHTA, CDR2 FQGTGA. Unmatched junction bases numbered 8, after V lost 1 base and J lost 6 bases. The CDR3 nucleotides read TGTGCCAGCAGCTTAATGAGAACTAGCGGAACCAATGAGCAGTTCTTC. Its translation: CASSLMRTSGTNEQFF.